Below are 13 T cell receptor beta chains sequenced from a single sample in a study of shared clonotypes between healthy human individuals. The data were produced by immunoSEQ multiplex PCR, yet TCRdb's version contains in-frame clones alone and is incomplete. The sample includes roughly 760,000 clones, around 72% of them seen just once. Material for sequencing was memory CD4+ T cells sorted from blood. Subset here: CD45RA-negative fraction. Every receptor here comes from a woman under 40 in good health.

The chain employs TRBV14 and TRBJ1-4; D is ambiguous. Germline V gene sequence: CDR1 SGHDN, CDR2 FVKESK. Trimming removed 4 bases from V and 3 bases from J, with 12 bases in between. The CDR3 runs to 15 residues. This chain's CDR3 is CASSRETEANEKLFF. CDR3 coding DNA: TGTGCCAGCAGCCGAGAGACGGAAGCTAATGAAAAACTGTTTTTT.

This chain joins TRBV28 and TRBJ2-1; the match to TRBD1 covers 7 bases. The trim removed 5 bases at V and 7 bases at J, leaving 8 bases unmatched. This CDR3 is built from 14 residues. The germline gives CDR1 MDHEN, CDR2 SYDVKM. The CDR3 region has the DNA TGTGCCAGCAGTGAAATAAGGGGGCGTAATGAGCAGTTCTTC. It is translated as CASSEIRGRNEQFF. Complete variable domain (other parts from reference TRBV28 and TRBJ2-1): DVKVTQSSRYLVKRTGEKVFLECVQDMDHENMFWYRQDPGLGLRLIYFSYDVKMKEKGDIPEGYSVSREKKERFSLILESASTNQTSMYLCASSEIRGRNEQFFGPGTRLTVL.

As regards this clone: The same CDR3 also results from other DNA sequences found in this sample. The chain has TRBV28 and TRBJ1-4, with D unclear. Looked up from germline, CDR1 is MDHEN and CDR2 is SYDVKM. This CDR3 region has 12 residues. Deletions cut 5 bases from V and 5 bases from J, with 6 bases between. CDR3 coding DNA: TGTGCCAGCAGTCCCTGGAATGAAAAACTGTTTTTT. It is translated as CASSPWNEKLFF. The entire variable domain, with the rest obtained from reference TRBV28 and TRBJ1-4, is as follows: DVKVTQSSRYLVKRTGEKVFLECVQDMDHENMFWYRQDPGLGLRLIYFSYDVKMKEKGDIPEGYSVSREKKERFSLILESASTNQTSMYLCASSPWNEKLFFGSGTQLSVL.

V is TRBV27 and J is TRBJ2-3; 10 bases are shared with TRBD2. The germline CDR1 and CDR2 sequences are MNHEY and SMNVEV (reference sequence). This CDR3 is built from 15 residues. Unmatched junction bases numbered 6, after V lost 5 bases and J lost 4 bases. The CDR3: CASSTLAGGSDTQYF. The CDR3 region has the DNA TGTGCCAGCAGTACTTTAGCGGGAGGCTCAGATACGCAGTATTTT.

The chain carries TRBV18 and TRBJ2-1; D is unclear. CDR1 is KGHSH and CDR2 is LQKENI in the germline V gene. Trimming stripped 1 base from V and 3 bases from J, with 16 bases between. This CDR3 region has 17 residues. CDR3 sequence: CASSPQSASLDYNEQFF. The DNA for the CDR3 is TGTGCCAGCTCACCACAATCAGCGAGTCTTGACTACAATGAGCAGTTCTTC.

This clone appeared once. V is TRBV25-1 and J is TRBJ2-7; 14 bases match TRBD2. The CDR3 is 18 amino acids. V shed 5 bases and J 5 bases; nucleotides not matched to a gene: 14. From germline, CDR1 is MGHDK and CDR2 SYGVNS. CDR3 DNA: TGTGCCAGCAGTCACCCCCCGGGGACTAGCGGGAGTTTCGACGAGCAGTACTTC. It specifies CASSHPPGTSGSFDEQYF.

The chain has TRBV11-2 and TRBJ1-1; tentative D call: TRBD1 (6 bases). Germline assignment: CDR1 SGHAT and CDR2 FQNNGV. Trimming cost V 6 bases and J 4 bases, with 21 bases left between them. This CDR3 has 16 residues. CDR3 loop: CASRILGQVRSTEAFF. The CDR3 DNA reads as TGTGCCAGCAGGATTCTGGGACAAGTCAGGAGCACTGAAGCTTTCTTT.

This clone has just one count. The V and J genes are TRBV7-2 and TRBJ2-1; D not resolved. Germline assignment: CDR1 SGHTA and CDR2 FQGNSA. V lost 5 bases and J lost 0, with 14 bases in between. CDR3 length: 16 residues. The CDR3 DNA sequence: TGTGCCAGCAGCCAAGCCCTAGAAGTCTCCTACAATGAGCAGTTCTTC. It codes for CASSQALEVSYNEQFF.

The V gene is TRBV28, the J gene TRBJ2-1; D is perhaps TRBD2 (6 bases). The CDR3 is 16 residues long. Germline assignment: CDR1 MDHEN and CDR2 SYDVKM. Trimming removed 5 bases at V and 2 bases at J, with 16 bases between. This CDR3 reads CASSRGRDSTYNEQFF. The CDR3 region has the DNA TGTGCCAGCAGTAGGGGAAGGGACTCGACCTACAATGAGCAGTTCTTC.

The CDR3 here is CASSDLDNEQFF. The CDR3 DNA is TGCGCCAGCAGTGATTTGGACAATGAGCAGTTCTTC. J is TRBJ2-1 and V is TRBV10-1; D gene uncertain. V was clipped by 3 bases and J by 5 bases, with 5 bases between them. The CDR3 loop spans 12 amino acids. CDR1 WNHNN and CDR2 SYGVQD come from the germline V gene (reference sequence).

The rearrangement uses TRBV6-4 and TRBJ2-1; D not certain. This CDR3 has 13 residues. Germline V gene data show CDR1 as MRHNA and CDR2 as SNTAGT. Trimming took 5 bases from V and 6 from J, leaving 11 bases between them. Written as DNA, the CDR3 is TGTGCCAGCAGTCCGGAGTTAGGCAATGAGCAGTTCTTC. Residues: CASSPELGNEQFF.

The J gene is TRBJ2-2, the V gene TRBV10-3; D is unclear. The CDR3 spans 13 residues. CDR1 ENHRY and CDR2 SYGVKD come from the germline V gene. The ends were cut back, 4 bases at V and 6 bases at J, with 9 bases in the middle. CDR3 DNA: TGTGCCATCAGTGGGCGGACGGCCGGGGAGCTGTTTTTT. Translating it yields CAISGRTAGELFF.

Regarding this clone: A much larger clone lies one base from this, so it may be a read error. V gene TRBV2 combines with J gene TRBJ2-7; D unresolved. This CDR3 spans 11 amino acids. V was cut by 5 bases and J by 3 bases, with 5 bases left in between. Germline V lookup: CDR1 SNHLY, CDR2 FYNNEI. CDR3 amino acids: CASSPVYEQYF. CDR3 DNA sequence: TGTGCCAGCAGTCCAGTCTACGAGCAGTACTTC.